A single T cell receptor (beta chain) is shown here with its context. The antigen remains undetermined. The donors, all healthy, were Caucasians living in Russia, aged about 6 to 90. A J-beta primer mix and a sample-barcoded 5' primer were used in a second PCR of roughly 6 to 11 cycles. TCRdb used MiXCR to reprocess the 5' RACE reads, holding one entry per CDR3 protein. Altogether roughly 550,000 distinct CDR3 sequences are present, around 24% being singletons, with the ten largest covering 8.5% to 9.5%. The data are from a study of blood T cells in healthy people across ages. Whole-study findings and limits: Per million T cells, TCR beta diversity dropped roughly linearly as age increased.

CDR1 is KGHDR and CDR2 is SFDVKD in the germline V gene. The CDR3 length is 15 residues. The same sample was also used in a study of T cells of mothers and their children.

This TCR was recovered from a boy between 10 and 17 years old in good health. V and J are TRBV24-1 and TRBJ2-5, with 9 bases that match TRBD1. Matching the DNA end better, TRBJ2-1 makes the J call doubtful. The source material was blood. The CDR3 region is CATSESGTGYNEQFF. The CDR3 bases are TGTGCCACCAGTGAGTCAGGGACAGGGTACAATGAGCAGTTCTTC.